This TCR beta chain is from a study of early T cells in non-severe SARS-CoV-2 infection listed by TCRdb under 2021. Some background on the complete study: Because TCR sequencing relied on bulk RNA taken from unsorted whole blood, pairing of alpha and beta chains was not possible.

The table lists this clonotype with a few counts. This clone's antigen is unknown. Base qualities are not recorded, but no much larger clone differs from it by a single base. The study was a case-control design nested within a healthcare worker cohort in London, UK, with weekly nasopharyngeal swab PCR tests and blood sampling. Healthcare workers were recruited between 23 and 31 March 2020, during the week of the UK lockdown, and were followed weekly for up to roughly 16 weeks. V was cut back by 9 bases and J by 4 bases, leaving a gap of 21 bases between them. CDR1 and CDR2 are read off the germline V gene as SNHLY and FYNNEI. From the cysteine through the phenylalanine, the CDR3 covers 15 amino acids. Only the CDR3 portion is preserved as DNA: 45 bases, with reading frame beginning at the first base. Library method: 5' RACE. Sequenced on a NextSeq 500. The TCR library protocol attached unique molecular identifiers to individual cDNA molecules to correct for sequencing error and PCR bias. Sequencing covered both TCR alpha and beta chains, and within each sample the abundances of alpha and beta sequences were tightly co-correlated. The original methods were these. Decombinator V4 was used to perform V gene, J gene and CDR3 annotation of TCR sequences. TCRs were defined as expanded if a significant change between any two time points was detected under a Poisson model with p below 0.0001. TCR abundances were normalised to the total number of TCRs sequenced per sample and were expressed as counts per million. MAIT TCRs were defined by TRAV1-2 paired with TRAJ12, TRAJ20 or TRAJ33, and iNKT TCRs by TRAV10 paired with TRAJ18. VDJdb, accessed on 1 November 2021, was searched for TCRs annotated for CMV, EBV and SARS-CoV-2, and TCRs annotated for more than one antigen were excluded. In-frame beta chains were kept once TCRdb had trimmed the public reads at Q25 with fastp and called clones with MiXCR. Identical CDR3 proteins give one entry, which carries the most common genes and DNA. TCRdb, not the authors, supplied the V and J calls. This sample lists 60,000 to 90,000 distinct CDR3 sequences; about 17% were detected once. Together, the top ten hold around 2.6% of the sample.

The research as a whole found: VDJdb matching was skewed toward anti-spike CD8 responses and likely underestimated virus-specific expansions by missing private and CD4 specificities.

Input material: whole blood. This receptor was taken from an adult who was a healthcare worker with PCR-confirmed SARS-CoV-2 infection or an uninfected control (not recorded which). The V and J segments used are TRBV2 and TRBJ2-5, and TRBD2 may be the D gene, going by 5 matching bases. The nucleotides read TGTGCCAGTGGGGAGACAAGAACCGAGGGAGAGACCCAGTACTTC. The resulting protein is CASGETRTEGETQYF. The full variable domain, with segments outside the CDR3 supplied by the reference TRBV2 and TRBJ2-5 proteins, appears as EPEVTQTPSHQVTQMGQEVILRCVPISNHLYFYWYRQILGQKVEFLVSFYNNEISEKSEIFDDQFSVERPDGSNFTLKIRSTKLEDSAMYFCASGETRTEGETQYFGPGTRLLVL.